This T cell receptor (beta chain) was recovered during a study of regulatory and conventional T cells in RAG deficiency. A single count supports this clone. The assay was immunoSEQ multiplex PCR, and TCRdb's table has in-frame clones only and misses some. The data show 25,000 to 35,000 clones, about 90% seen once. CDR3 size: 16 residues. CDR1 is LGHNA and CDR2 is YSLEER in the germline V gene. The junction had 8 bases not matched to a gene; V was cut back by 1 base and J by 3 bases. These same data were also listed under a study on regulatory T cells. Per that study: Primers: 52 TRBV forward and 13 TRBJ reverse.

This TCR was sampled from a human donor in good health. This rearrangement joins TRBV4-3 to TRBJ2-7, with 8 bases identical to TRBD2. Source material: CD8+ T cells sorted from blood. The CDR3, as DNA: TGCGCCAGCAGCCAAGGGGTAGGACTAGCAAGCTACGAGCAGTACTTC. Translated: CASSQGVGLASYEQYF.